One and the same sample provided the 18 T cell receptor beta chains below, sequenced in a study of cytomegalovirus exposure and HLA in healthy donors. A multiplex PCR was run with 60 Vbeta primers and 13 Jbeta primers. The repertoire was sequenced with immunoSEQ multiplex PCR; TCRdb's copy has only in-frame clones and lacks some. Of 150,000 to 200,000 clones listed, 82% were seen once; the top ten hold roughly 1.6%. The source material was PBMCs. The receptors originated from a woman aged 18-29 years in good health and CMV-seronegative.

This clone was observed a handful of times. This chain links TRBV5-1 with TRBJ2-1; TRBD2 agrees at 7 bases. V shed 2 bases, J shed 5 bases, and the junction held 10 bases outside the gene matches. Germline V CDR1 and CDR2: SGHRS, YFSETQ. This CDR3 has 16 amino acids. DNA of the CDR3: TGCGCCAGCAGCTTACCGCGGGAGATGCCCCACAATGAGCAGTTCTTC. Its translation: CASSLPREMPHNEQFF.

V and J are TRBV15 and TRBJ2-3; the D is unclear. Trimming cost V 1 base and J 0 bases, with 2 bases left between them. This CDR3 has 13 amino acids. Germline-derived CDR1 and CDR2 are LNHNV and YYDKDF (reference sequence). The CDR3 region is CATSRASTDTQYF. CDR3 coding DNA: TGTGCCACCAGCAGAGCTAGCACAGATACGCAGTATTTT.

J is TRBJ2-7 and V is TRBV7-2; no clear D. CDR3 size: 15 residues. V lost 6 bases to trimming and J lost 0 bases, with 15 bases between them. Germline CDR1 reads SGHTA; CDR2 reads FQGNSA. In DNA, the CDR3 is TGTGCCAGCAGTCAAACCCCAGTGTTCTCCTACGAGCAGTACTTC. Protein product: CASSQTPVFSYEQYF. Drawing the rest from reference TRBV7-2 and TRBJ2-7, the complete variable domain is GAGVSQSPSNKVTEKGKDVELRCDPISGHTALYWYRQSLGQGLEFLIYFQGNSAPDKSGLPSDRFSAERTGGSVSTLTIQRTQQEDSAVYLCASSQTPVFSYEQYFGPGTRLTVT.

The chain has TRBV30 and TRBJ2-5, with 10 bases matching TRBD1. V shed 3 bases, J shed 3 bases, and the junction held 7 bases outside the gene matches. CDR1 and CDR2 from the germline V gene are GTSNPN and SVGIG (reference sequence). The CDR3 sequence is 15 residues long. In DNA, the CDR3 is TGTGCCTGGAGGGGCCCCGGGACAGGGGAAGAGACCCAGTACTTC. Translated: CAWRGPGTGEETQYF.

The V and J genes are TRBV10-3 and TRBJ1-1; 8 bases are a match to TRBD1. The CDR3 contains 14 residues. CDR1 and CDR2 (germline): ENHRY, SYGVKD. Germline trimming cut 8 bases from V and 6 bases from J; bases unmatched to any gene: 11. As DNA, the CDR3 is TGTGCCATCGCTTTCGATGCAGGGGGCTCTGAAGCTTTCTTT. It specifies CAIAFDAGGSEAFF.

CDR3: CASSLDSGYETQYF. The CDR3 nucleotides are TGCGCCAGCAGCTTGGATAGCGGGTACGAGACCCAGTACTTC. The chain recombines TRBV5-1 with TRBJ2-5; the match to TRBD2 covers 7 bases. CDR3 length equals 14 residues. The V and J ends lost 0 bases and 5 bases, in that order; junction bases with no gene match: 4. From germline, CDR1 is SGHRS and CDR2 YFSETQ.

This chain joins TRBV7-9 and TRBJ1-5, with TRBD1 matching over 7 bases. V shed 5 bases and J 6 bases; nucleotides not matched to a gene: 7. The CDR3 sequence is 14 residues long. Germline CDR1 and CDR2: SEHNR and FQNEAQ (reference sequence). The DNA for the CDR3 is TGTGCCAGCAGCACGACAGGGCCGGTTCAGCCCCAGCATTTT. Its translation: CASSTTGPVQPQHF.

This clone showed up just a few times. The J gene is TRBJ2-6, the V gene TRBV27; D gene unclear. The germline CDR1 and CDR2 sequences are MNHEY and SMNVEV (reference sequence). The CDR3 runs 12 residues. The V end lost 6 bases, the J end lost 4 bases, and 4 bases lay between the germline ends. The CDR3 bases are TGTGCCAGCAGGTCGGGGGCCAACGTCCTGACTTTC. Translating it yields CASRSGANVLTF.

The rearrangement uses TRBV19 and TRBJ2-2; 8 bases are a match to TRBD2. The CDR3 extends over 15 amino acids. CDR1 and CDR2 (germline): LNHDA, SQIVND (reference sequence). Trimming at V came to 2 bases and at J to 3 bases, leaving 2 bases not matched to a gene. The CDR3 is CASSITSGHTGELFF. The CDR3, as DNA: TGTGCCAGTAGTATAACTAGCGGACACACCGGGGAGCTGTTTTTT.

V and J are TRBV7-9 and TRBJ2-2; the D gene is possibly TRBD1 (5 bases). Germline V gene data show CDR1 as SEHNR and CDR2 as FQNEAQ (reference sequence). Trimming stripped 2 bases from V and 5 bases from J, with 9 bases between. The CDR3 has 14 amino acids. DNA for the CDR3: TGTGCCAGCAGCTTAACATCAGGGACCGGGGAGCTGTTTTTT. It specifies CASSLTSGTGELFF.

V and J are TRBV28 and TRBJ2-7, with TRBD1 matching 8 bases. CDR1 is MDHEN and CDR2 is SYDVKM in the germline V gene. CDR3 length: 16 residues. V lost 3 bases, J lost 1 base, and 8 bases stayed unmatched. CDR3 protein: CASSLTGAFTSYEQYF. In DNA form, the CDR3 reads TGTGCCAGCAGTTTGACAGGGGCGTTTACATCCTACGAGCAGTACTTC.

The chain employs TRBV15 and TRBJ2-7; the D gene is possibly TRBD2 (6 bases). CDR1 is LNHNV, CDR2 YYDKDF, per germline (reference sequence). The CDR3 is made up of 16 amino acids. V lost 0 bases, J lost 2 bases, and 14 bases lay in between. CDR3: CATSREGGTLTYEQYF. The CDR3 nucleotides read TGTGCCACCAGCAGAGAGGGGGGAACCTTGACCTACGAGCAGTACTTC.

The V gene is TRBV4-1, the J gene TRBJ2-1, with 9 bases identical to TRBD2. The CDR3 length is 17 residues. Germline V gene data show CDR1 as MGHRA and CDR2 as YSYEKL. V trimming: 4 bases; J trimming: 4 bases; junction bases outside the gene matches: 11. This CDR3 is CASSPLERTSVYNEQFF. In DNA, the CDR3 is TGCGCCAGCAGCCCACTCGAGAGGACTAGCGTTTACAATGAGCAGTTCTTC.

The chain joins TRBV7-2 to TRBJ1-1; D uncertain. CDR3 length: 16 amino acids. Germline V gene sequence: CDR1 SGHTA, CDR2 FQGNSA. The ends were cut back, 3 bases at V and 1 base at J, with 15 bases in the middle. CDR3 protein: CASSFQPMAGNTEAFF. CDR3 DNA sequence: TGTGCCAGCAGCTTCCAACCAATGGCGGGGAACACTGAAGCTTTCTTT.

The chain links TRBV6-5 to TRBJ2-5; D is perhaps TRBD1 (6 bases). The DNA end lines up better with TRBJ2-7; the J call may be wrong. The CDR3 spans 14 residues. Germline V gives CDR1 MNHEY, CDR2 SVGAGI. CDR3 in amino acids: CASSYDRNSYEQYF. The DNA for the CDR3 is TGTGCCAGCAGTTATGACAGGAACTCCTACGAGCAGTACTTC.

The chain recombines TRBV18 with TRBJ2-1; 7 bases align to TRBD1. Per the germline V gene, CDR1 is KGHSH and CDR2 is LQKENI. J was trimmed by 7 bases and V by 1 base; bases with no gene match: 7. The CDR3 has 15 amino acids. CDR3 sequence reads: CASSPQGALLNEQFF. The CDR3 DNA follows: TGTGCCAGCTCACCACAGGGGGCGTTATTGAATGAGCAGTTCTTC. Combining the CDR3 with reference TRBV18 and TRBJ2-1 gives the whole variable domain NAGVMQNPRHLVRRRGQEARLRCSPMKGHSHVYWYRQLPEEGLKFMVYLQKENIIDESGMPKERFSAEFPKEGPSILRIQQVVRGDSAAYFCASSPQGALLNEQFFGPGTRLTVL.

This chain's CDR3 is CASSQDTGLGNNEQFF. In DNA, the CDR3 is TGTGCCAGCAGCCAAGATACAGGACTAGGCAATAATGAGCAGTTCTTC. The J gene is TRBJ2-1, the V gene TRBV14; 7 bases match TRBD2. With V trimmed by 0 bases and J by 7 bases, 9 bases remained unmatched. The CDR3 runs 16 residues. Germline assignment: CDR1 SGHDN and CDR2 FVKESK.

This chain connects TRBV11-2 to TRBJ2-5; possible D gene TRBD2, 6 bases. Trimming shortened V by 5 bases and J by 5 bases, and 15 bases separated the two germline ends. CDR3 length equals 14 residues. Germline assignment: CDR1 SGHAT and CDR2 FQNNGV. Here the CDR3 reads CASSPGTGKETQYF. The CDR3 DNA reads as TGTGCCAGCAGCCCCGGGACTGGAAAGGAGACCCAGTACTTC.